The present entry profiles one T cell receptor beta chain with its context. V was clipped by 5 bases and J by 5 bases, with 6 bases between them. The CDR3 sequence is 11 residues long. Germline V gene data show CDR1 as SGHNT and CDR2 as YENEEA. This sample was included in a study of OX40 agonist ivuxolimab in advanced cancers. Overall study: At doses from 0.01 to 10 mg/kg, patients were given intravenous ivuxolimab every 2 weeks. Checkpoint inhibitors had been given previously to roughly 40% of patients.

Sequencing used immunoSEQ multiplex PCR; TCRdb keeps in-frame clones, though not all of them. The sample carries around 66,000 clones, roughly 80% recorded once. The sequencing here drew on CD4+ or CD8+ T cells sorted from blood, taken in a trial of the OX40 agonist ivuxolimab. V and J are TRBV11-3 and TRBJ2-5; perhaps TRBD2 as D (5 bases). This receptor was identified in an adult with an advanced solid tumor such as melanoma, head and neck, liver or kidney cancer. CDR3 bases: TGTGCCAGCAGCCGCGGGGAGACCCAGTACTTC. It yields the protein CASSRGETQYF.